The 7 T cell receptor beta chains below all came from one sample that was sequenced in a study of early T cells in non-severe SARS-CoV-2 infection. TCRdb reanalysed the 5' RACE reads using MiXCR and keeps one entry per CDR3 protein. The sample carries fewer than 130,000 distinct CDR3 sequences, roughly 12% recorded once. Sequencing was performed on whole blood, taken at baseline. These receptors were taken from an adult who was a healthcare worker with PCR-confirmed SARS-CoV-2 infection or an uninfected control (not recorded which).

This clonotype was observed many times. The chain joins TRBV7-3 to TRBJ2-3; D gene unclear. V was cut by 2 bases and J by 6 bases, with 15 bases left in between. Germline CDR1 SGHTA, CDR2 FQGTGA. The CDR3 has 15 amino acids. CDR3 bases: TGTGCCAGCAGCTTACAAGGGCCTCTCGGGGATACGCAGTATTTT. This sequence encodes CASSLQGPLGDTQYF.

V and J are TRBV30 and TRBJ2-1; TRBD2 agrees at 11 bases. Trimming at V came to 4 bases and at J to 9 bases, leaving 2 bases not matched to a gene. Germline V CDR1 and CDR2: GTSNPN, SVGIG (reference sequence). The CDR3 runs to 12 residues. DNA of the CDR3: TGTGCCTGGATAGCGGGAGGGGTTGAGCAGTTCTTC. Its protein is CAWIAGGVEQFF.

This chain joins TRBV27 and TRBJ2-7; D is undetermined. The CDR3 sequence is 13 residues long. CDR1 and CDR2 from the germline V gene are MNHEY and SMNVEV (reference sequence). V was cut by 2 bases and J by 3 bases, with 8 bases left in between. The CDR3 spells CASSLRNYYEQYF. The CDR3 DNA follows: TGTGCCAGCAGTTTACGGAACTACTACGAGCAGTACTTC.

This clonotype was picked up a small number of times. This chain uses TRBV4-1 with TRBJ1-1; D ambiguous. V shed 1 base and J shed 4 bases, with 13 bases lying between them. The CDR3 length is 15 residues. Germline loops: CDR1 MGHRA, CDR2 YSYEKL. The CDR3 loop reads CASSQVGRRSTEAFF. CDR3 coding DNA: TGCGCCAGCAGCCAAGTCGGGAGGAGATCCACTGAAGCTTTCTTT.

The rearrangement joins TRBV6-1 to TRBJ2-2; D call uncertain. V lost 2 bases, J lost 5 bases, and 12 bases lay in between. This CDR3 has 15 residues. Per the germline V gene, CDR1 is MNHNS and CDR2 is SASEGT. CDR3 coding DNA: TGTGCCAGCAGTGAACCCGCGAAGCTAACCGGGGAGCTGTTTTTT. It translates to CASSEPAKLTGELFF.

J is TRBJ2-7 and V is TRBV28; perhaps D is TRBD1 or TRBD2 (5 bases each). CDR1 is MDHEN, CDR2 SYDVKM, per germline. The CDR3 extends over 13 amino acids. Trimming took off 2 bases at V and 4 bases at J, with 9 bases between the two ends. CDR3 protein: CASSLEGPYEQYF. The DNA for the CDR3 is TGTGCCAGCAGTTTAGAGGGACCATACGAGCAGTACTTC.

This clonotype was seen at least ten times. J is TRBJ1-2 and V is TRBV7-9; D is undetermined. CDR1 SEHNR and CDR2 FQNEAQ come from the germline V gene (reference sequence). The CDR3 extends over 14 amino acids. Trimming took off 1 base at V and 3 bases at J, with 9 bases between the two ends. The CDR3 here is CASSLDPPDYGYTF. The CDR3 DNA reads as TGTGCCAGCAGCTTAGACCCCCCAGACTATGGCTACACCTTC. Full variable domain (remainder filled in from reference TRBV7-9 and TRBJ1-2): DTGVSQNPRHKITKRGQNVTFRCDPISEHNRLYWYRQTLGQGPEFLTYFQNEAQLEKSRLLSDRFSAERPKGSFSTLEIQRTEQGDSAMYLCASSLDPPDYGYTFGSGTRLTVV.